This is a list of T cell receptor beta chains from one sample in a study of chemoradiotherapy in HPV16-positive cancers. Sequenced by immunoSEQ multiplex PCR; TCRdb stores in-frame clones only, minus some. The table has 35,000 to 45,000 clones, more than 65% seen once. The source material was blood, sampled from a patient who underwent chemoradiotherapy. These TCRs come from a human donor with HPV-associated anogenital cancer. Each CDR3 is given with its conserved first and last residue. A D gene is named only where the DNA matches it firmly. Some rows mark clone size as missing; the rest say once, few, many or name a class of expanded clone.

>TRBD1|TRBJ1-1|-|TRBV2
TGTGCCAGCAGGGGGGACAGATTGTATGAAGCTTTCTTT
CASRGDRLYEAFF
>-|TRBJ2-1|-|TRBV5-4
TGTGCCAGCACTACCGACAGGTACAATGAGCAGTTCTTC
CASTTDRYNEQFF
>-|TRBJ1-2|-|TRBV7-2
TGTGCCAGCAGCCCCGGGAGGACTAACTATGGCTACACCTTC
CASSPGRTNYGYTF
>-|TRBJ1-1|-|TRBV4-3
TGCGCCAGCAGCCAAGTGGGGCAGCGGGGCACTGAAGCTTTCTTT
CASSQVGQRGTEAFF
>-|TRBJ2-6|-|TRBV6-6
TGTGCCAGCAGTTACTCTCTCTCTGGGGCCAACGTCCTGACTTTC
CASSYSLSGANVLTF
>-|TRBJ1-2|few|TRBV29-1
TGCAGCGTTGTAGGTACTTGGGGCTACACCTTC
CSVVGTWGYTF
>-|TRBJ2-7|-|TRBV6-5
TGTGCCAGCCGACCCCGATCGGGGAACCGCTACGAGCAGTACTTC
CASRPRSGNRYEQYF
>-|TRBJ1-1|-|TRBV6-5
TGTGCCAGCAGTTACTCTAACGGGGGCCTGGGCACTGAAGCTTTCTTT
CASSYSNGGLGTEAFF
>-|TRBJ2-5|-|TRBV5-1
TGCGCCAGCAGTCCCGGACGGACCCAAGAGACCCAGTACTTC
CASSPGRTQETQYF
>-|TRBJ2-5|-|TRBV5-1
TGCGCCAGCAGCCTGGACAGCCGTAAAGAGACCCAGTACTTC
CASSLDSRKETQYF